A selection of T cell receptor beta chains follows, all from one sample in a study of OX40 agonist ivuxolimab in advanced cancers. Here immunoSEQ multiplex PCR was the method, and the copy in TCRdb shows in-frame clones only, minus some. Of 55,000 to 80,000 clones listed, around 90% are singletons. The sequencing used CD4+ or CD8+ T cells sorted from blood, collected in a trial of the OX40 agonist ivuxolimab. These receptors were collected from an adult with an advanced solid tumor such as melanoma, head and neck, liver or kidney cancer. Both conserved end residues are part of each CDR3. The D gene is left open where the match is weak. Clone size is not always given. Where it is, it says once, few, many or a class for expanded clones.

D gene: .; V gene: TRBV5-1; clone size: few; J gene: TRBJ2-7; CDR3 DNA: TGCGCCAGCAGATCGACCGGCAAGGCTCTCGAGCAGTACTTC; CDR3 protein: CASRSTGKALEQYF
D gene: .; V gene: TRBV7-7; clone size: .; J gene: TRBJ2-1; CDR3 DNA: TGTGCTAGCAGTCGAGACAGAAACTCCTACAATGAGCAGTTCTTC; CDR3 protein: CASSRDRNSYNEQFF
D gene: TRBD2; V gene: TRBV5-1; clone size: .; J gene: TRBJ2-3; CDR3 DNA: TGCGCCAGCAGCCCCGGACTAGCGGGAAACACAGATACGCAGTATTTT; CDR3 protein: CASSPGLAGNTDTQYF
D gene: TRBD2; V gene: TRBV7-9; clone size: .; J gene: TRBJ2-2; CDR3 DNA: TGTGCCAGCAGCTTCGGACCGGGACTAGCGGGAAGGCGGGTCGGGGAGCTGTTTTTT; CDR3 protein: CASSFGPGLAGRRVGELFF
D gene: TRBD1; V gene: TRBV5-1; clone size: .; J gene: TRBJ2-2; CDR3 DNA: TGCGCCAGCAGCAATCCGACAGGGTTAGGCACCGGGGAGCTGTTTTTT; CDR3 protein: CASSNPTGLGTGELFF
D gene: .; V gene: TRBV12-5; clone size: .; J gene: TRBJ1-1; CDR3 DNA: TGTGCTAGTGGTTTGGTACGGGCCAGGAACACTGAAGCTTTCTTT; CDR3 protein: CASGLVRARNTEAFF
D gene: .; V gene: TRBV19; clone size: once; J gene: TRBJ2-7; CDR3 DNA: TGTGCCAGTAGTATAGGCGGTAGACCCAACGAGCAGTACTTC; CDR3 protein: CASSIGGRPNEQYF
D gene: .; V gene: TRBV29-1; clone size: .; J gene: TRBJ1-1; CDR3 DNA: TGCAGCGTTGATTTGACAGCGAACACTGAAGCTTTCTTT; CDR3 protein: CSVDLTANTEAFF
D gene: TRBD2; V gene: TRBV11-2; clone size: .; J gene: TRBJ2-5; CDR3 DNA: TGTGCCAGCAGCTTAGTGGGTAGCGGGAGTCGGCGAGAGACCCAGTACTTC; CDR3 protein: CASSLVGSGSRRETQYF
D gene: .; V gene: TRBV27; clone size: .; J gene: TRBJ1-6; CDR3 DNA: TGTGCCAGCAGTTTACTCCCGGGGAGGGTCTCCTCACCCCTCCACTTT; CDR3 protein: CASSLLPGRVSSPLHF
D gene: .; V gene: TRBV19; clone size: .; J gene: TRBJ2-6; CDR3 DNA: TGTGCCAGTAGCCCATGGACAGTTGGCGCCGGGGCCAACGTCCTGACTTTC; CDR3 protein: CASSPWTVGAGANVLTF
D gene: .; V gene: TRBV10-1; clone size: .; J gene: TRBJ2-7; CDR3 DNA: TGCGCCAGCAGATCATCGGTTTATAGGGCCTACGAGCAGTACTTC; CDR3 protein: CASRSSVYRAYEQYF
D gene: .; V gene: TRBV6-4; clone size: once; J gene: TRBJ1-4; CDR3 DNA: TGTGCCAGCAGTGCAACCGGTGGCTCTAATGAAAAACTGTTTTTT; CDR3 protein: CASSATGGSNEKLFF
D gene: .; V gene: TRBV30; clone size: .; J gene: TRBJ2-3; CDR3 DNA: TGTGCCTCGACGGGCTCCGGCACGCAGTATTTT; CDR3 protein: CASTGSGTQYF
D gene: TRBD2; V gene: TRBV10-3; clone size: .; J gene: TRBJ2-1; CDR3 DNA: TGTGCCACCAGGGCCGAGGCAGCGGGAACCAATGAGCAGTTCTTC; CDR3 protein: CATRAEAAGTNEQFF
D gene: .; V gene: TRBV19; clone size: .; J gene: TRBJ1-3; CDR3 DNA: TGTGCCAGTAGTCCCGGAGGAGGGATGTCTGGAAACACCATATATTTT; CDR3 protein: CASSPGGGMSGNTIYF
D gene: .; V gene: TRBV12-5; clone size: few; J gene: TRBJ2-3; CDR3 DNA: TGTGCTAGTGGTTTGGGACTATCCACAGATACGCAGTATTTT; CDR3 protein: CASGLGLSTDTQYF
D gene: .; V gene: TRBV10-2; clone size: .; J gene: TRBJ1-1; CDR3 DNA: TGCGCCAGCAGTGTTGTGAACACTGAAGCTTTCTTT; CDR3 protein: CASSVVNTEAFF
D gene: .; V gene: TRBV2; clone size: .; J gene: TRBJ2-2; CDR3 DNA: TGTGCCAGCAGTGAGCACAGGGCAAACACCGGGGAGCTGTTTTTT; CDR3 protein: CASSEHRANTGELFF
D gene: .; V gene: TRBV28; clone size: .; J gene: TRBJ1-5; CDR3 DNA: TGTGCCAGCAGTTTAGACAATAGCAATCAGCCCCAGCATTTT; CDR3 protein: CASSLDNSNQPQHF
D gene: TRBD1; V gene: TRBV28; clone size: .; J gene: TRBJ1-2; CDR3 DNA: TGTGCCAGCAGCGGGACAGGGGCTCATAACTATGGCTACACCTTC; CDR3 protein: CASSGTGAHNYGYTF
D gene: .; V gene: TRBV25-1; clone size: .; J gene: TRBJ1-3; CDR3 DNA: TGTGCCAGCAGTGAATTGCCCACGGAAGACACCATATATTTT; CDR3 protein: CASSELPTEDTIYF
D gene: TRBD1; V gene: TRBV6-1; clone size: .; J gene: TRBJ2-7; CDR3 DNA: TGTGCCAGCAGTGAACGTCCCAGGGGGAACGAGCAGTACTTC; CDR3 protein: CASSERPRGNEQYF
D gene: .; V gene: TRBV6-5; clone size: .; J gene: TRBJ1-2; CDR3 DNA: TGTGCCAGCACCAAGGCAGCAGGTGGCTACACCTTC; CDR3 protein: CASTKAAGGYTF
D gene: TRBD2; V gene: TRBV28; clone size: .; J gene: TRBJ2-5; CDR3 DNA: TGTGCCAGCAGTGGTCTAGGACTAGCGGGAAACCAAGAGACCCAGTACTTC; CDR3 protein: CASSGLGLAGNQETQYF
D gene: TRBD2; V gene: TRBV19; clone size: .; J gene: TRBJ2-2; CDR3 DNA: TGTGCCAGCGTCGGACTAGCGGGAATGAACACCGGGGAGCTGTTTTTT; CDR3 protein: CASVGLAGMNTGELFF
D gene: .; V gene: TRBV28; clone size: .; J gene: TRBJ2-4; CDR3 DNA: TGTGCCACCCGAGGGGCGGAGAACATTCAGTACTTC; CDR3 protein: CATRGAENIQYF
D gene: .; V gene: TRBV18; clone size: .; J gene: TRBJ2-7; CDR3 DNA: TGTGCCAGCTCACCACCGAGGGTGAGGTACGAGCAGTACTTC; CDR3 protein: CASSPPRVRYEQYF
D gene: .; V gene: TRBV30; clone size: .; J gene: TRBJ1-2; CDR3 DNA: TGTGCCTGGAGTGTCCTGACGATAGGCTACACCTTC; CDR3 protein: CAWSVLTIGYTF
D gene: TRBD2; V gene: TRBV29-1; clone size: .; J gene: TRBJ2-3; CDR3 DNA: TGCAGCGTTGAGGGGCGGGGGAACACAGATACGCAGTATTTT; CDR3 protein: CSVEGRGNTDTQYF
D gene: TRBD2; V gene: TRBV29-1; clone size: .; J gene: TRBJ2-5; CDR3 DNA: TGCAGCGTTTTAACTAGCGGGAGGGCCGGGGAGACCCAGTACTTC; CDR3 protein: CSVLTSGRAGETQYF
D gene: .; V gene: TRBV18; clone size: .; J gene: TRBJ1-4; CDR3 DNA: TGTGCCAGCTCACGAGGGGATCCTAATGAAAAACTGTTTTTT; CDR3 protein: CASSRGDPNEKLFF
D gene: TRBD2; V gene: TRBV6-1; clone size: .; J gene: TRBJ2-1; CDR3 DNA: TGTGCCAGCACTCCGGGACTAGCTTACAATGAGCAGTTCTTC; CDR3 protein: CASTPGLAYNEQFF
D gene: .; V gene: TRBV6-5; clone size: .; J gene: TRBJ2-5; CDR3 DNA: TGTGCCAGCAGCCCCTTGCGGGGTCACCAAGAGACCCAGTACTTC; CDR3 protein: CASSPLRGHQETQYF
D gene: TRBD1; V gene: TRBV10-3; clone size: .; J gene: TRBJ2-3; CDR3 DNA: TGTGCCATCAAGGGACAGAGCACAGATACGCAGTATTTT; CDR3 protein: CAIKGQSTDTQYF